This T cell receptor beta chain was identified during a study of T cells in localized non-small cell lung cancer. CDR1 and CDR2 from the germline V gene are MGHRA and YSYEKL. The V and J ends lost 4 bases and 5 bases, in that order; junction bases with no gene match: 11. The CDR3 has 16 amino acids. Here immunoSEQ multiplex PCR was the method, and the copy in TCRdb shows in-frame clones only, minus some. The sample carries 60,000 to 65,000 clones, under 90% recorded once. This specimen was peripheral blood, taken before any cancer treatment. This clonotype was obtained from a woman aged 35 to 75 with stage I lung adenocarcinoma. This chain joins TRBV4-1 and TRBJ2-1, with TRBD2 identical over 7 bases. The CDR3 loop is CASSPEAGRTDNEQFF. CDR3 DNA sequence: TGCGCCAGCAGCCCCGAAGCGGGGCGAACGGACAATGAGCAGTTCTTC.